These 31 T cell receptor beta chains share one sample of origin, sequenced in a study of T cell repertoires in cytomegalovirus infection. Their antigen targets remain unknown. MiXCR, run by TCRdb on the reads, gives a single entry per CDR3 protein. Here the sample spans fewer than 950,000 distinct CDR3 sequences, 32% being singletons. Specimen: cultured CD8+ T cells from PBMCs, collected from culture after CMV antigen stimulation. The source of these receptors is a human donor in good health (CMV status not recorded). Some clones in this sample may be carry-over from other donors' samples.

This clonotype appeared a few times. The chain couples TRBV12-3 or TRBV12-4 to TRBJ1-1; 8 nucleotides line up with TRBD1. V gave up 5 bases and J gave up 10 bases; unmatched junction bases: 12. This CDR3 has 14 amino acids. CDR3 bases: TGTGCCAGCAGTCCAACAGGGGGAGAATGGAGAGCTTTCTTT. It codes for CASSPTGGEWRAFF.

V and J are TRBV28 and TRBJ2-1; 8 nucleotides match TRBD1. Germline trimming cut 3 bases from V and 12 bases from J; bases unmatched to any gene: 7. Germline V CDR1 and CDR2: MDHEN, SYDVKM. The CDR3 covers 13 residues. CDR3 region: CASSFRGRVGQFF. CDR3 nucleotides: TGTGCCAGCAGTTTCAGGGGGCGCGTCGGGCAGTTCTTC.

This clonotype was counted only a few times. The chain recombines TRBV6-5 with TRBJ2-4, with 8 bases identical to TRBD1. The V gene's germline CDR1 is MNHEY and CDR2 SVGAGI. This CDR3 contains 16 residues. The V gene end was trimmed by 4 bases and the J gene end by 8 bases; junction bases not matched to a gene: 13. The CDR3 region is CASSFGQGLRGDIQYF. The DNA of the CDR3 is TGTGCCAGCAGTTTCGGACAGGGCCTCCGTGGGGACATTCAGTACTTC.

The chain links TRBV6-2 or TRBV6-3 to TRBJ1-1; D uncertain. The V gene lost 7 bases and the J gene lost 0 bases, with 12 bases spanning the gap. Germline V gives CDR1 MNHEY, CDR2 SVGEGT. This CDR3 is 14 amino acids long. The CDR3 region has the DNA TGTGCCAGCATTGACACTCACATGAACACTGAAGCTTTCTTT. The encoded protein is CASIDTHMNTEAFF.

V gene TRBV5-1 combines with J gene TRBJ2-1, with TRBD1 as a possible D gene (5 bases). Germline V gene sequence: CDR1 SGHRS, CDR2 YFSETQ. V was cut by 6 bases and J by 7 bases, with 14 bases left in between. This CDR3 comprises 13 residues. The CDR3 protein is CASTGQGGNEQFF. In DNA, the CDR3 is TGCGCCAGCACGGGCCAGGGCGGAAATGAGCAGTTCTTC.

This clonotype appeared a few times. This sequence joins TRBV12-3 or TRBV12-4 and TRBJ1-1; D remains ambiguous. The CDR3 is made up of 14 amino acids. V shed 1 base and J shed 8 bases, with 14 bases lying between them. Here the CDR3 DNA reads TGTGCCAGCAGTTTAGTTCTGGGTGAGATGGAAGCTTTCTTT. This gives the protein CASSLVLGEMEAFF.

About this clonotype: A clone one base away is much larger, so this may be a read error. V usage is TRBV7-8 and J usage is TRBJ2-7; D uncertain. The CDR3 spans 16 residues. The germline V gene has CDR1 SGHVS and CDR2 FQNEAQ. The CDR3 DNA sequence: TGTGCCAACAGCAAACGGGTCCGCGCGATATCCTACGAGCAGTACGTC. Its protein is CANSKRVRAISYEQYV.

CDR3 region: CASSYTTENTEAFF. The CDR3 bases are TGTGCCAGCAGTTACACCACAGAGAACACTGAAGCTTTCTTT. This chain joins TRBV6-5 and TRBJ1-1; D is ambiguous. V shed 2 bases and J shed 1 base, with 8 bases lying between them. Germline lookup yields CDR1 MNHEY and CDR2 SVGAGI. The CDR3 has 14 residues.

As concerns this clonotype: Its ends do not fully match the called genes, so a read error is possible. The chain employs TRBV6-2 or TRBV6-3 and TRBJ1-1; tentatively, D is TRBD1 (5 bases). In germline, CDR1 is MNHEY, CDR2 SVGEGT. This CDR3 has 14 residues. The CDR3: CTSSLDSLCAEAFF. Here the CDR3 DNA reads TGTACCAGCAGCCTCGACAGTTTGTGCGCTGAAGCTTTCTTT.

The chain combines TRBV6-1 with TRBJ1-2; D is ambiguous. The CDR3 has 13 amino acids. Trimming shortened V by 5 bases and J by 5 bases, and 12 bases separated the two germline ends. In germline, CDR1 is MNHNS, CDR2 SASEGT. CDR3 sequence: CASSYSSIYGYTF. In nucleotides, the CDR3 is TGTGCCAGCAGTTATAGTTCGATATATGGCTACACCTTC.

This clonotype was seen a handful of times. The rearrangement joins TRBV14 to TRBJ1-1; D unclear. This CDR3 spans 12 amino acids. V was cut by 7 bases and J by 5 bases, with 11 bases left in between. Germline CDR1 and CDR2: SGHDN and FVKESK. The CDR3 spells CASMNAGTEAFF. DNA for the CDR3: TGTGCCAGCATGAATGCGGGGACTGAAGCTTTCTTT. Complete variable domain (other parts from reference TRBV14 and TRBJ1-1): EAGVTQFPSHSVIEKGQTVTLRCDPISGHDNLYWYRRVMGKEIKFLLHFVKESKQDESGMPNNRFLAERTGGTYSTLKVQPAELEDSGVYFCASMNAGTEAFFGQGTRLTVV.

This chain joins TRBV7-9 and TRBJ2-3, with D perhaps matching TRBD1 (7 bases). The ends were cut back, 5 bases at V and 2 bases at J, with 17 bases in the middle. The CDR3 contains 16 residues. CDR1 is SEHNR, CDR2 FQNEAQ, per germline (reference sequence). Here the CDR3 DNA reads TGTGCCAGCAGCCTCCGACAGGGAGGTGACACAGATACGCAGTATTTT. Translation: CASSLRQGGDTDTQYF.

CDR3 protein: CASSVEGQPQETQYF. The CDR3 DNA reads as TGTGCCAGCAGCGTAGAAGGCCAACCCCAAGAGACCCAGTACTTC. The chain links TRBV9 to TRBJ2-5; no clear D gene. The CDR3 runs to 15 residues. Germline lookup yields CDR1 SGDLS and CDR2 YYNGEE. V lost 0 bases to trimming and J lost 1 base, with 10 bases between them.

The chain combines TRBV7-9 with TRBJ2-7; 9 bases fit TRBD2. V lost 5 bases, J lost 1 base, and 12 bases stayed unmatched. CDR1 is SEHNR, CDR2 FQNEAQ, per germline (reference sequence). The CDR3 loop spans 17 amino acids. The CDR3 is CASSPPGAGGYSYEQYV. The CDR3 coding sequence is TGTGCCAGCAGCCCTCCCGGGGCGGGGGGGTATTCCTACGAGCAGTACGTC.

This chain connects TRBV6-1 to TRBJ2-1, with a tentative D call TRBD2 (6 bases). Trimming took off 6 bases at V and 6 bases at J, with 12 bases between the two ends. The CDR3 loop spans 13 amino acids. Per germline, CDR1 MNHNS and CDR2 SASEGT. The CDR3 loop is CASRSGASNEQFF. In DNA form, the CDR3 reads TGTGCCAGCAGATCGGGAGCCTCCAATGAGCAGTTCTTC.

CDR3 sequence (DNA): TGTGCCAGCAGCTTAGGCAGGCGAATACTCAGTGACACCGGGGAGCTGTTTTTT. Its translation: CASSLGRRILSDTGELFF. The rearrangement uses TRBV11-2 and TRBJ2-2; D is ambiguous. Germline V gene data show CDR1 as SGHAT and CDR2 as FQNNGV. With 1 base removed from V and 3 bases from J, the gap between germline ends came to 18 bases. The CDR3 has 18 amino acids.

By its share, this clonotype is large. The chain has TRBV7-2 and TRBJ2-1; the D gene is possibly TRBD2 (5 bases). This CDR3 contains 16 residues. Trimming cost V 4 bases and J 8 bases, with 21 bases left between them. Germline lookup yields CDR1 SGHTA and CDR2 FQGNSA. The CDR3 coding sequence is TGTGCCAGCAGCTCCCCGATAGGGAGACTTGCGGATGAGCAGTTCTTC. Amino acid sequence: CASSSPIGRLADEQFF.

V and J are TRBV5-1 and TRBJ2-1; D not resolved. CDR3 size: 15 residues. CDR1 and CDR2 (germline): SGHRS, YFSETQ. The V end was cut by 5 bases, the J end by 5 bases, with 17 bases between. CDR3: CASRNFQMGDNEQFF. CDR3 coding DNA: TGCGCCAGCAGAAATTTTCAGATGGGCGACAATGAGCAGTTCTTC.

The chain joins TRBV28 to TRBJ2-7; D gene ambiguous. Looked up from germline, CDR1 is MDHEN and CDR2 is SYDVKM. V lost 4 bases and J lost 6, with 7 bases in between. The CDR3 loop spans 11 amino acids. CDR3 protein: CASSSSCEQYV. CDR3 in DNA: TGTGCCAGCAGTTCCAGTTGCGAGCAGTACGTC.

The CDR3: CATSSRAVNTGELFF. DNA for the CDR3: TGTGCCACCAGCAGCCGAGCGGTGAACACCGGGGAGCTGTTTTTT. The chain recombines TRBV15 with TRBJ2-2, with TRBD2 as a possible D gene (5 bases). The CDR3 contains 15 residues. V dropped 3 bases and J dropped 1 base, with 9 bases sitting between them. The germline V gene has CDR1 LNHNV and CDR2 YYDKDF (reference sequence).

J is TRBJ1-5 and V is TRBV27; D remains unclear. The CDR3 has 15 residues. V was shortened by 3 bases and J by 2 bases, with 11 bases between the two germline ends. The V gene's germline CDR1 is MNHEY and CDR2 SMNVEV (reference sequence). The CDR3 region is CASSLGPEGNQPQHF. The DNA for the CDR3 is TGTGCCAGCAGTTTGGGTCCCGAGGGCAATCAGCCCCAGCATTTT.

J is TRBJ1-4 and V is TRBV4-1; weak D call: TRBD1 (6 bases). From germline, CDR1 is MGHRA and CDR2 YSYEKL. The CDR3 has 15 residues. Trimming shortened V by 1 base and J by 7 bases, and 13 bases separated the two germline ends. CDR3 in amino acids: CASSQAYRESEKLFF. The DNA for the CDR3 is TGCGCCAGCAGCCAAGCCTACAGGGAATCTGAAAAACTGTTTTTT.

This clonotype has more than one count but fewer than ten. The chain joins TRBV6-2 or TRBV6-3 to TRBJ2-1, with no clear D. The CDR3 has 13 residues. CDR1 MNHEY and CDR2 SVGEGT come from the germline V gene. Trimming pared 7 bases from V and 8 bases from J, leaving 15 bases between. The CDR3 loop reads CASTMGPGDEQFF. Written as DNA, the CDR3 is TGTGCCAGCACCATGGGTCCAGGAGATGAGCAGTTCTTC.

The gene calls are TRBV10-3 and TRBJ1-2; no definite D call. V lost 6 bases to trimming and J lost 6 bases, with 23 bases between them. CDR1 ENHRY and CDR2 SYGVKD come from the germline V gene. The CDR3 is 16 amino acids. The CDR3 loop reads CAISDNGESGLDGYTF. The CDR3 DNA is TGTGCCATCAGCGACAACGGGGAGTCTGGCCTCGATGGCTACACCTTC.

This clonotype appeared many times. The chain couples TRBV7-8 to TRBJ1-1; unclear D gene. V was clipped by 2 bases and J by 12 bases, with 10 bases between them. The germline gives CDR1 SGHVS, CDR2 FQNEAQ. CDR3 length: 11 amino acids. CDR3 residues: CASSLSGVPFF. In DNA form, the CDR3 reads TGTGCCAGCAGCTTAAGTGGGGTACCTTTCTTT. The full variable domain, its missing parts supplied by reference TRBV7-8 and TRBJ1-1, is GAGVSQSPRYKVAKRGQDVALRCDPISGHVSLFWYQQALGQGPEFLTYFQNEAQLDKSGLPSDRFFAERPEGSVSTLKIQRTQQEDSAVYLCASSLSGVPFFGQGTRLTVV.

The genes are TRBV6-6 and TRBJ2-1; D not resolved. The CDR3 has 14 amino acids. V was pared by 0 bases and J by 3 bases, with 6 bases between. The germline gives CDR1 MNHNY, CDR2 SVGAGI (reference sequence). CDR3 amino acids: CASSYSSLYNEQFF. The CDR3 DNA is TGTGCCAGCAGTTACTCATCCCTCTACAATGAGCAGTTCTTC.

The gene calls are TRBV19 and TRBJ1-2, with 7 positions matching TRBD1. The CDR3 runs 12 residues. J was trimmed by 7 bases and V by 6 bases; bases with no gene match: 5. Germline V gives CDR1 LNHDA, CDR2 SQIVND (reference sequence). In DNA form, the CDR3 reads TGTGCCAGTAGCCTCGGGACAGTTGGCTACACCTTC. It is translated as CASSLGTVGYTF.

As to this clonotype: Compared with germline, one end of the junction differs, possibly owing to a read error. V is TRBV7-9 and J is TRBJ2-1; maybe TRBD2 (6 bases). In germline, CDR1 is SEHNR, CDR2 FQNEAQ (reference sequence). This CDR3 is 15 amino acids long. CDR3 loop: CANSLILAGYNEQFF. The CDR3 DNA reads TGTGCCAACAGCTTAATCCTTGCGGGATACAATGAGCAGTTCTTC.

Many counts were recorded for this clonotype. The chain carries TRBV6-2 or TRBV6-3 and TRBJ1-1, with 7 bases fitting TRBD1. The CDR3 contains 14 residues. The germline V gene has CDR1 MNHEY and CDR2 SVGEGT. V shed 5 bases and J 7 bases; nucleotides not matched to a gene: 10. CDR3 bases: TGTGCCAGCAGTCAGTTCCGGGACAGCGTTGAAGCTTTCTTT. Encoded protein: CASSQFRDSVEAFF.

This clonotype was counted ten times or more. The V call is TRBV7-9, the J call TRBJ1-4, with TRBD1 identical over 10 bases. CDR1 and CDR2 (germline): SEHNR, FQNEAQ (reference sequence). J was trimmed by 1 base and V by 2 bases; bases with no gene match: 4. The CDR3 runs to 17 residues. CDR3 nucleotides: TGTGCCAGCAGCTTATGGACAGGGGGGTTAACTAATGAAAAACTGTTTTTT. It is translated as CASSLWTGGLTNEKLFF.

V is TRBV11-2 and J is TRBJ1-2; D is uncertain. Germline V lookup: CDR1 SGHAT, CDR2 FQNNGV. This CDR3 region has 14 residues. Trimming left V 5 bases short and J 1 base short, with 11 bases between. CDR3 sequence (DNA): TGTGCCAGCAGCCTCTTTGGGAGTAACTATGGCTACACCTTC. As protein: CASSLFGSNYGYTF.